Presented here are 25 T cell receptor beta chains from one specimen sequenced in a study of T cell responses to AZD1222 COVID-19 vaccine. Assay: immunoSEQ multiplex PCR; the TCRdb copy retains only in-frame clones and omits some. In the table there are around 100,000 clones, 87% of which are singletons. The sample consisted of peripheral blood, taken 28 days after the second AZD1222 dose. The origin of the receptors is an adult who received the AZD1222 COVID-19 vaccine.

The chain employs TRBV27 and TRBJ1-1; no definite D call. In germline, CDR1 is MNHEY, CDR2 SMNVEV (reference sequence). V was trimmed by 8 bases and J by 6 bases, leaving 10 bases between them. This CDR3 spans 11 amino acids. CDR3 amino acids: CASGGGAEAFF. DNA for the CDR3: TGTGCCAGCGGAGGCGGGGCTGAAGCTTTCTTT.

V gene TRBV4-1 combines with J gene TRBJ2-2, with D uncertain. CDR3 length: 15 residues. V was pared by 1 base and J by 0 bases, with 6 bases between. Looked up from germline, CDR1 is MGHRA and CDR2 is YSYEKL. The CDR3 DNA reads as TGCGCCAGCAGCCAAGGAGTTACGAACACCGGGGAGCTGTTTTTT. Residues: CASSQGVTNTGELFF.

The genes are TRBV6-2 or TRBV6-3 and TRBJ1-2; 9 bases are shared with TRBD1. The CDR3 loop spans 15 amino acids. Trimming removed 2 bases from V and 6 bases from J; junction bases left unmatched: 7. From germline, CDR1 is MNHEY and CDR2 SVGEGT. This CDR3 is CASSYGQGSVHGYTF. Here the CDR3 DNA reads TGTGCCAGCAGTTACGGACAGGGGAGTGTTCATGGCTACACCTTC.

The chain uses TRBV4-2 and TRBJ1-4, with 10 bases that match TRBD1. The trim removed 4 bases at V and 0 bases at J, leaving 5 bases unmatched. The CDR3 is 17 residues long. Per the germline V gene, CDR1 is LGHNA and CDR2 is YNFKEQ. In DNA, the CDR3 is TGTGCCAGCAGCCGTGGACAGGGGGATTCAACTAATGAAAAACTGTTTTTT. Protein product: CASSRGQGDSTNEKLFF.

The gene calls are TRBV28 and TRBJ2-7; 9 nucleotides align to TRBD1. The junction had 10 bases not matched to a gene; V was cut back by 7 bases and J by 6 bases. Germline assignment: CDR1 MDHEN and CDR2 SYDVKM. This CDR3 is built from 14 residues. The CDR3: CASNIQGAAPEQYF. CDR3 bases: TGTGCCAGCAATATACAGGGGGCAGCCCCCGAGCAGTACTTC.

This clone was counted a single time. The chain carries TRBV4-2 and TRBJ1-5; D unresolved. Germline CDR1 LGHNA, CDR2 YNFKEQ. This CDR3 comprises 15 residues. V was clipped by 0 bases and J by 1 base, with 7 bases between them. The CDR3 coding sequence is TGTGCCAGCAGCCAAGAAATGACGAGCAATCAGCCCCAGCATTTT. Its translation: CASSQEMTSNQPQHF.

This rearrangement joins TRBV9 to TRBJ2-1, with TRBD2 matching over 8 bases. CDR3 length: 14 amino acids. After removal of 0 bases from V and 8 bases from J, the junction contained 4 bases not matched to a gene. Germline V gene data show CDR1 as SGDLS and CDR2 as YYNGEE. CDR3 sequence (DNA): TGTGCCAGCAGCGTAGCGGGGGGGATAGATGAGCAGTTCTTC. It codes for CASSVAGGIDEQFF.

This chain joins TRBV7-3 and TRBJ2-5; 11 positions agree with TRBD1. The CDR3 is 16 residues long. Germline CDR1 and CDR2: SGHTA and FQGTGA. V was pared by 2 bases and J by 2 bases, with 4 bases of the junction left unmatched. The CDR3 DNA sequence: TGTGCCAGCAGCTTAGGGGACAGGGGGATACAAGAGACCCAGTACTTC. Amino acid sequence: CASSLGDRGIQETQYF. Full variable domain (rest looked up from reference TRBV7-3 and TRBJ2-5): GAGVSQTPSNKVTEKGKYVELRCDPISGHTALYWYRQSLGQGPEFLIYFQGTGAADDSGLPNDRFFAVRPEGSVSTLKIQRTERGDSAVYLCASSLGDRGIQETQYFGPGTRLLVL.

This clone was found once. The chain links TRBV14 to TRBJ1-6; TRBD1 is a possible D gene (5 bases). Trimming removed 8 bases from V and 8 bases from J, with 16 bases in between. This CDR3 is 14 amino acids long. CDR1 is SGHDN, CDR2 FVKESK, per germline. CDR3 DNA sequence: TGTGCCAGCGCTCCGGACACTTATTATTCACCCCTCCACTTT. Translating gives CASAPDTYYSPLHF.

This clone has more than one count but fewer than ten. This chain links TRBV3-1 (or the pseudogene TRBV3-2) with TRBJ1-4; the D is unclear. This CDR3 contains 15 residues. V lost 8 bases to trimming and J lost 10 bases, with 23 bases between them. The germline V gene has CDR1 LGHDT and CDR2 YNNKEL (reference sequence). CDR3 DNA: TGTGCCAGCGCCCCTCCCGGGTTAGCGATTGGAAAACTGTTTTTT. It specifies CASAPPGLAIGKLFF.

This chain joins TRBV13 and TRBJ1-4; 9 bases fit TRBD1. The CDR3 is made up of 15 amino acids. Trimming removed 5 bases from V and 7 bases from J; junction bases left unmatched: 8. Germline CDR1 and CDR2: PRHDT and FYEKMQ (reference sequence). This CDR3 reads CASSETGGHAEKLFF. The CDR3 region has the DNA TGTGCCAGCAGCGAAACAGGGGGCCATGCTGAAAAACTGTTTTTT.

The V call is TRBV9, the J call TRBJ2-3, with D possibly being TRBD2 (6 bases). This CDR3 spans 15 amino acids. Germline V gives CDR1 SGDLS, CDR2 YYNGEE. Trimming pared 3 bases from V and 0 bases from J, leaving 11 bases between. CDR3 region: CASSAIAASTDTQYF. For the CDR3, the DNA is TGTGCCAGCAGCGCTATAGCGGCTAGCACAGATACGCAGTATTTT.

The chain carries TRBV28 and TRBJ2-7; D might be TRBD1 (6 bases). V was shortened by 6 bases and J by 0 bases, with 21 bases between the two germline ends. This CDR3 has 17 amino acids. Germline V gene lookup returns CDR1 MDHEN and CDR2 SYDVKM. As DNA, the CDR3 is TGTGCCAGCAGCTACCTCGAGGCGAGGACAGTCTCCTACGAGCAGTACTTC. It yields the protein CASSYLEARTVSYEQYF. Full variable domain (outside the CDR3, taken from reference TRBV28 and TRBJ2-7): DVKVTQSSRYLVKRTGEKVFLECVQDMDHENMFWYRQDPGLGLRLIYFSYDVKMKEKGDIPEGYSVSREKKERFSLILESASTNQTSMYLCASSYLEARTVSYEQYFGPGTRLTVT.

This chain connects TRBV5-1 to TRBJ2-2; 8 nucleotides line up with TRBD2. The CDR3 runs 15 residues. From germline, CDR1 is SGHRS and CDR2 YFSETQ. With 4 bases clipped from V and 7 bases from J, the junction kept 9 bases outside the gene matches. The DNA of the CDR3 is TGCGCCAGCAGCCGTAGCGGGACTGGTGACGGGGAGCTGTTTTTT. This sequence encodes CASSRSGTGDGELFF.

This clone turned up a few times. This chain uses TRBV19 with TRBJ1-1, with D tentatively TRBD1 (5 bases). CDR1 is LNHDA and CDR2 is SQIVND in the germline V gene (reference sequence). With 7 bases removed from V and 0 bases from J, the gap between germline ends came to 15 bases. The CDR3 spans 15 residues. CDR3 DNA: TGTGCCAGTATCCCCCGGGACTCCGTGAACACTGAAGCTTTCTTT. It encodes CASIPRDSVNTEAFF.

The chain combines TRBV28 with TRBJ1-1; the D gene is possibly TRBD1 (6 bases). The germline V gene has CDR1 MDHEN and CDR2 SYDVKM. The CDR3 loop spans 15 amino acids. Trimming removed 3 bases at V and 2 bases at J, with 13 bases between. CDR3 sequence (DNA): TGTGCCAGCAGTTTTCAGGGGCCCTTAAACACTGAAGCTTTCTTT. Amino acids: CASSFQGPLNTEAFF.

The chain joins TRBV11-3 to TRBJ1-1; perhaps TRBD1 as D (6 bases). Germline assignment: CDR1 SGHNT and CDR2 YENEEA. The CDR3 has 13 amino acids. The V end lost 1 base, the J end lost 4 bases, and 7 bases lay between the germline ends. The CDR3 bases are TGTGCCAGCAGCTTAGCACAGGGCACTGAAGCTTTCTTT. This sequence encodes CASSLAQGTEAFF.

The chain recombines TRBV28 with TRBJ2-7, with D maybe TRBD1 (5 bases). Per the germline V gene, CDR1 is MDHEN and CDR2 is SYDVKM. This CDR3 region has 14 residues. V was cut by 3 bases and J by 7 bases, with 16 bases left in between. The CDR3 loop is CASSFLLSQGEQYF. The CDR3 DNA reads TGTGCCAGCAGTTTCTTACTTAGTCAGGGAGAGCAGTACTTC.

This sequence joins TRBV21-1 and TRBJ2-7; TRBD2 was called by the table and not checked on the DNA. TRBV21-1 is noted as a pseudogene. The CDR3 extends over 15 amino acids. CDR3 sequence (DNA): TGTGCCAGCAGCAGAGGGACTAGCGGGGACTACGAGCAGTACTTC. Its translation: CASSRGTSGDYEQYF.

This clone was picked up one time. V is TRBV7-2 and J is TRBJ2-7; D gene uncertain. CDR3 length: 17 residues. Germline CDR1 SGHTA, CDR2 FQGNSA. With 1 base removed from V and 0 bases from J, the gap between germline ends came to 16 bases. In DNA form, the CDR3 reads TGTGCCAGCAGCTTAGGGGTAGGCTACCAACCCTCCTACGAGCAGTACTTC. Translation gives CASSLGVGYQPSYEQYF.

V gene TRBV2 combines with J gene TRBJ2-2; D gene unclear. CDR1 SNHLY and CDR2 FYNNEI come from the germline V gene. The V end was cut by 2 bases, the J end by 5 bases, with 6 bases between. The CDR3 length is 13 residues. Here the CDR3 DNA reads TGTGCCAGCAGTGAAATGGGAACCGGGGAGCTGTTTTTT. As protein: CASSEMGTGELFF. Full variable domain (outside the CDR3, taken from reference TRBV2 and TRBJ2-2): EPEVTQTPSHQVTQMGQEVILRCVPISNHLYFYWYRQILGQKVEFLVSFYNNEISEKSEIFDDQFSVERPDGSNFTLKIRSTKLEDSAMYFCASSEMGTGELFFGEGSRLTVL.

This CDR3 is CASRLAGEYDTQYF. The CDR3 coding sequence is TGTGCCAGCCGACTAGCGGGAGAATACGATACGCAGTATTTT. V and J are TRBV28 and TRBJ2-3, with 12 bases that match TRBD2. CDR3 length: 14 residues. Germline CDR1 MDHEN, CDR2 SYDVKM. Trimming removed 8 bases from V and 6 bases from J; junction bases left unmatched: 6.

Here the CDR3 DNA reads TGTGCCAGCATGGACAGGGGAGGCTCCTACGAGCAGTACTTC. This gives the protein CASMDRGGSYEQYF. The chain combines TRBV6-5 with TRBJ2-7; 9 nucleotides match TRBD1. Germline V gene lookup returns CDR1 MNHEY and CDR2 SVGAGI. J was trimmed by 0 bases and V by 7 bases; bases with no gene match: 4. The CDR3 length is 14 residues.

This clone came up a few times. The V gene is TRBV28, the J gene TRBJ2-7; D possibly corresponds to TRBD2 (6 bases). Germline V lookup: CDR1 MDHEN, CDR2 SYDVKM. The CDR3 has 15 amino acids. V gave up 7 bases and J gave up 0 bases, with 16 bases separating them. In nucleotides, the CDR3 is TGTGCCAGCAACCCTTACCGGGAGCTCTCCTACGAGCAGTACTTC. Its translation is CASNPYRELSYEQYF.

The gene calls are TRBV7-9 and TRBJ1-3; no definite D call. The germline CDR1 and CDR2 sequences are SEHNR and FQNEAQ (reference sequence). Deletions cut 1 base from V and 1 base from J, with 8 bases between. The CDR3 spans 15 residues. CDR3 sequence: CASSLDFRSGNTIYF. CDR3 DNA sequence: TGTGCCAGCAGCTTAGATTTCCGATCTGGAAACACCATATATTTT.